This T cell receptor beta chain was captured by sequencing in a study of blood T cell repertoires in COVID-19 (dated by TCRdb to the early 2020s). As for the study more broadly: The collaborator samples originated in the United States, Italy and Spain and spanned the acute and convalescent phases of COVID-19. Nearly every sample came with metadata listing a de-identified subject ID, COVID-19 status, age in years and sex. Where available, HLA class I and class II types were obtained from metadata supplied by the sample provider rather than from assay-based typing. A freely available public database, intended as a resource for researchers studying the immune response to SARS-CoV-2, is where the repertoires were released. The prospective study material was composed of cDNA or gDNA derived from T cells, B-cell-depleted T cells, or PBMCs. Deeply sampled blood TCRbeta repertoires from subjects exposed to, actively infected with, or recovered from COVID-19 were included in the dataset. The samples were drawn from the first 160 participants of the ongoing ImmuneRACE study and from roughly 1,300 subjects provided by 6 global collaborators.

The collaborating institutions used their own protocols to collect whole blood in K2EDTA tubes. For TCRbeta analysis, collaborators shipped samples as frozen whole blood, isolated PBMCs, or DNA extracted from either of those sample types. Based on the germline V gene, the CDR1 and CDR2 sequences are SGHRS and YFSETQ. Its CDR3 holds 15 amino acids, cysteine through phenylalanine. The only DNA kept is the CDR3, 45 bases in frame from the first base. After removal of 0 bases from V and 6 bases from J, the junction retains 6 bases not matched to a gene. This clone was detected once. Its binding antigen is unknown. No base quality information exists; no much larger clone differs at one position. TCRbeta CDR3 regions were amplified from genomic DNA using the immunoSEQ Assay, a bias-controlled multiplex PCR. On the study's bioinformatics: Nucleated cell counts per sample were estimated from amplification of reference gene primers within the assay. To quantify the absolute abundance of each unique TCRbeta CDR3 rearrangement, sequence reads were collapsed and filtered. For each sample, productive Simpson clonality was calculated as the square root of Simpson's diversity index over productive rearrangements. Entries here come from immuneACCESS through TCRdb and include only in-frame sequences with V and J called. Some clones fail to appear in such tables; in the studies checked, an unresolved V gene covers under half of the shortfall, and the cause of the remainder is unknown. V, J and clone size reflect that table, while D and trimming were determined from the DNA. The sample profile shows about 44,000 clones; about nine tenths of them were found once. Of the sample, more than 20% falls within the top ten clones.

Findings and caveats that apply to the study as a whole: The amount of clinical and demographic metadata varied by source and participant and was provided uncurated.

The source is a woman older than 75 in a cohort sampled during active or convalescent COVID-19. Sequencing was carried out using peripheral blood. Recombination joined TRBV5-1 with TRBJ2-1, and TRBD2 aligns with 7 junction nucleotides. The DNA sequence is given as TGCGCCAGCAGCTTGGGAGGACTAGACCTCAATGAGCAGTTCTTC. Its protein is CASSLGGLDLNEQFF.